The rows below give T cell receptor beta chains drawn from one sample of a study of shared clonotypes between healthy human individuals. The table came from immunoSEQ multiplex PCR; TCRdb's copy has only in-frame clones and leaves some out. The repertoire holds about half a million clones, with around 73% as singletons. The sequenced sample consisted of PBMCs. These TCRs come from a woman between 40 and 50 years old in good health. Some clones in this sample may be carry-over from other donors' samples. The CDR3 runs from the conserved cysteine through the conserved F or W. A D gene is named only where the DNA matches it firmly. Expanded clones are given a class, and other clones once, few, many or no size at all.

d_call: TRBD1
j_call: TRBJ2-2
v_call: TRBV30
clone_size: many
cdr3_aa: CAWRDRGRDTGELFF
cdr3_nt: TGTGCCTGGAGGGACAGGGGGCGCGACACCGGGGAGCTGTTTTTT

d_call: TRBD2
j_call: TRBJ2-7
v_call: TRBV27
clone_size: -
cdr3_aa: CASKLAGETYEQYF
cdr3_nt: TGTGCCAGCAAGCTAGCGGGAGAGACCTACGAGCAGTACTTC

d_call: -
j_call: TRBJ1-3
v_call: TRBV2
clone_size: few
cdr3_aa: CASSRDFTGNTIYF
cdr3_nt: TGTGCCAGCAGTCGGGACTTTACTGGAAACACCATATATTTT

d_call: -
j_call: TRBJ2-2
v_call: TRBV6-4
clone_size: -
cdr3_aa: CASSETPGPVPGELFF
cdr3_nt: TGTGCCAGCAGTGAAACCCCAGGGCCCGTCCCCGGGGAGCTGTTTTTT

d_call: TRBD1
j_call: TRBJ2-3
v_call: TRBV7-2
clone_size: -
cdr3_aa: CASSWTGPRVWDTQYF
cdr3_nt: TGTGCCAGCAGCTGGACAGGGCCCAGGGTGTGGGATACGCAGTATTTT

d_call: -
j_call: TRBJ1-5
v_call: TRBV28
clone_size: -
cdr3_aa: CASSPRSGNQPQHF
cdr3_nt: TGTGCCAGCAGTCCCCGGTCCGGGAATCAGCCCCAGCATTTT

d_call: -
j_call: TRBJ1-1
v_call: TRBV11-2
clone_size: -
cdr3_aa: CASSSSEAQKAFF
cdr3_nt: TGTGCCAGCAGCTCATCTGAGGCCCAAAAAGCTTTCTTT

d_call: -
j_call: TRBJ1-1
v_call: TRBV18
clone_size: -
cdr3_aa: CASSPLGGQVIEAFF
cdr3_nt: TGTGCCAGCTCCCCCCTGGGGGGGCAAGTAATTGAAGCTTTCTTT

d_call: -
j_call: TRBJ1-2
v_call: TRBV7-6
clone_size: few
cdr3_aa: CASSLDGGHGYTF
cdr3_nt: TGTGCCAGCAGCTTAGACGGGGGGCATGGCTACACCTTC

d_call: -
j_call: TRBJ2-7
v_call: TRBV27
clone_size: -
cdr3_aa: CASSLYSSTGTGEQYF
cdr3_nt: TGTGCCAGCAGTTTATACTCATCCACAGGGACCGGCGAGCAGTACTTC

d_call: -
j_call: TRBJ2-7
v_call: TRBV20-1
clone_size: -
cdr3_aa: CSASLSYEQYF
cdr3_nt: TGCAGTGCTAGTCTCTCCTACGAGCAGTACTTC

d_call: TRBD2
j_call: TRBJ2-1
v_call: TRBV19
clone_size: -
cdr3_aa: CASLTSGSGVNEQFF
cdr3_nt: TGTGCCAGTCTTACGAGCGGGAGCGGGGTCAATGAGCAGTTCTTC

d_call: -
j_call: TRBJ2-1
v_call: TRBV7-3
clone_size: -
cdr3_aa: CASSLGGEQFF
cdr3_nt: TGTGCCAGCAGCTTAGGTGGTGAGCAGTTCTTC

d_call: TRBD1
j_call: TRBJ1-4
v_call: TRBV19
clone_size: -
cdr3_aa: CASRPSQGAQGEKLFF
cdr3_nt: TGTGCCAGTAGACCTTCGCAGGGGGCGCAGGGTGAAAAACTGTTTTTT

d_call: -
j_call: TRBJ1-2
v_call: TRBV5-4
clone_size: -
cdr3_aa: CASSLGGQEVYGYTF
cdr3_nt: TGTGCCAGCAGCTTGGGTGGGCAAGAGGTCTATGGCTACACCTTC

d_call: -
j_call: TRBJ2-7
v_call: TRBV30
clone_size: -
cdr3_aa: CAWSVQAYPAYEQYF
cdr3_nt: TGTGCCTGGAGTGTACAAGCGTACCCAGCCTACGAGCAGTACTTC

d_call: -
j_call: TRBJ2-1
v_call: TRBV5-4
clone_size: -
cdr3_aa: CASSSQNSYNEQFF
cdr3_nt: TGTGCCAGCAGCTCGCAGAACTCCTACAATGAGCAGTTCTTC

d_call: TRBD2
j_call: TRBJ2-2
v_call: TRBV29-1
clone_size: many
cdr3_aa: CSVVGGPAGASGELFF
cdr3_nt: TGCAGCGTTGTAGGTGGTCCAGCGGGAGCTAGCGGGGAGCTGTTTTTT

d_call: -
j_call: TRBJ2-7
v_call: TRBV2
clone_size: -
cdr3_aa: CASTRLENEQYF
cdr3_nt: TGTGCCAGCACGAGACTTGAAAACGAGCAGTACTTC

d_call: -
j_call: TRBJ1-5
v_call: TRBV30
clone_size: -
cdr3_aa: CAWSVGEDQPQHF
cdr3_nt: TGTGCCTGGAGTGTCGGGGAAGATCAGCCCCAGCATTTT

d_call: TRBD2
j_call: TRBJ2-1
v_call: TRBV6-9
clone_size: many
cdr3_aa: CASSPGTSSNNEQFF
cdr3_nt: TGTGCCAGCAGCCCCGGGACTAGCTCGAACAATGAGCAGTTCTTC

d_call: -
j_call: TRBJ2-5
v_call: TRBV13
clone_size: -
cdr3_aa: CASSPRGLEQYF
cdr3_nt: TGTGCCAGCAGCCCCCGGGGGTTAGAGCAGTACTTC

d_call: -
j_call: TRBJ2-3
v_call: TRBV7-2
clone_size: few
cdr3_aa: CASSLGQGAASGRSDTQYF
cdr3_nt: TGTGCCAGCAGCTTAGGGCAGGGGGCGGCTAGCGGGCGCTCAGATACGCAGTATTTT

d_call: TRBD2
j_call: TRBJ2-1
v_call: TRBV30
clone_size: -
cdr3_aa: CAWRRGVTSAYSYNEQFF
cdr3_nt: TGTGCCTGGAGACGGGGGGTGACTAGCGCTTATTCCTACAATGAGCAGTTCTTC

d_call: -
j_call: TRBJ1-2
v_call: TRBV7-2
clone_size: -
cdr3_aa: CASSLETGPMRSIGYTF
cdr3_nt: TGTGCCAGCAGCTTAGAAACAGGTCCCATGAGATCTATCGGCTACACCTTC

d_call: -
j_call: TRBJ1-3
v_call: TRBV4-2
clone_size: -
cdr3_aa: CASSQEPTGLAGNTIYF
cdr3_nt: TGTGCCAGCAGCCAAGAGCCCACAGGGTTGGCTGGAAACACCATATATTTT

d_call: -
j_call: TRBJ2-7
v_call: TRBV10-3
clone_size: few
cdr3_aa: CATSESYEQYF
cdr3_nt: TGTGCCACCTCGGAGAGCTACGAGCAGTACTTC

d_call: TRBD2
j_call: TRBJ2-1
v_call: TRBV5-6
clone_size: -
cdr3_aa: CASSQGLAGIEQFF
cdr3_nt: TGTGCCAGCAGCCAGGGACTAGCGGGAATTGAGCAGTTCTTC

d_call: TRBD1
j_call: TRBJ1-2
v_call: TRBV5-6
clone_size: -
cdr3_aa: CASSLVGQGNGYTF
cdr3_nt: TGTGCCAGCAGCTTGGTGGGACAGGGGAATGGCTACACCTTC

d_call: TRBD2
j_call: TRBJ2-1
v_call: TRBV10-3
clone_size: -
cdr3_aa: CAITRTSGPYNEQFF
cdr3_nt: TGTGCCATAACCCGGACTAGCGGGCCGTACAATGAGCAGTTCTTC

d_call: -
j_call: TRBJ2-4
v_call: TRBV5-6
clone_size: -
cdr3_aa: CASSRGGVSFQNIQYF
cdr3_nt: TGTGCCAGCAGTCGAGGCGGCGTCAGTTTCCAAAACATTCAGTACTTC

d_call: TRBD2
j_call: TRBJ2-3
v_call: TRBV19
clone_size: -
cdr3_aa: CASMRREGLAGTQYF
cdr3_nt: TGTGCCAGTATGCGGCGGGAGGGCCTGGCCGGAACGCAGTATTTT

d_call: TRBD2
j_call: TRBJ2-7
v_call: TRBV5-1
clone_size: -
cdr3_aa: CAIGLAGEACYEQYF
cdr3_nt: TGCGCCATCGGGCTAGCGGGAGAAGCTTGTTACGAGCAGTACTTC

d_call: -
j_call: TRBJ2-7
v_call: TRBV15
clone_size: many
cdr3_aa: CATSRVLVNEQYF
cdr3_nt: TGTGCCACCAGCAGGGTACTAGTTAACGAGCAGTACTTC

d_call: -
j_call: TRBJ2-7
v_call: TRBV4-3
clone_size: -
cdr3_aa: CASSQDTGFAYEQYF
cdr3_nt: TGCGCCAGCAGCCAAGACACAGGGTTCGCCTACGAGCAGTACTTC

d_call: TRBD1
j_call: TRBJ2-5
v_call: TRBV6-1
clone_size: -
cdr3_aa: CASSGGTGVGEIQYF
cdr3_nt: TGTGCCAGCAGTGGAGGGACAGGGGTGGGGGAGATCCAGTACTTC

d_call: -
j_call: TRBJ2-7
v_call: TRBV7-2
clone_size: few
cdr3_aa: CASSLVGTYEQYF
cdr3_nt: TGTGCCAGCAGCTTAGTCGGGACCTACGAGCAGTACTTC

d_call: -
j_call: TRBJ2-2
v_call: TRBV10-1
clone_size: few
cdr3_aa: CATSPYTGELFF
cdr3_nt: TGCGCCACCTCTCCCTACACCGGGGAGCTGTTTTTT

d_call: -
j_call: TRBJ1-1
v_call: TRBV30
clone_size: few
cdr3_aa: CAWNGWTEAFF
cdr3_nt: TGTGCCTGGAATGGGTGGACTGAAGCTTTCTTT

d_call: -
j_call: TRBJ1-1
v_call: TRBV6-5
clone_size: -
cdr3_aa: CASSYSTSGRAFF
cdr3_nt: TGTGCCAGCAGTTACTCCACGTCGGGGAGAGCTTTCTTT

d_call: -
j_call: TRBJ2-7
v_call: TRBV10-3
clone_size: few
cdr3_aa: CAISELVAYEQYF
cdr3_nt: TGTGCCATCAGTGAGTTGGTGGCCTACGAGCAGTACTTC